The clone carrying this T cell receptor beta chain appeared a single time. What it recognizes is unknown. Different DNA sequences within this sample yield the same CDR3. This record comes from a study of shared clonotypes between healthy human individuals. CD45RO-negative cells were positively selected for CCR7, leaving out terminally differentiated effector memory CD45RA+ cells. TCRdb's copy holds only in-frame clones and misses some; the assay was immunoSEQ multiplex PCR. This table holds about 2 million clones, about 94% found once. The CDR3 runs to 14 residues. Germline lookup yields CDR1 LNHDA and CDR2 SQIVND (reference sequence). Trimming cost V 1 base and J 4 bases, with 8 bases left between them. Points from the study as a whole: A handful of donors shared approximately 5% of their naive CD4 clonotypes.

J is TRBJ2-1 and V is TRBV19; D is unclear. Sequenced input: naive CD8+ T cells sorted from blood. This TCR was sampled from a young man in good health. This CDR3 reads CASSIVTGYNEQFF. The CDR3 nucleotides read TGTGCCAGTAGTATAGTTACCGGGTACAATGAGCAGTTCTTC.